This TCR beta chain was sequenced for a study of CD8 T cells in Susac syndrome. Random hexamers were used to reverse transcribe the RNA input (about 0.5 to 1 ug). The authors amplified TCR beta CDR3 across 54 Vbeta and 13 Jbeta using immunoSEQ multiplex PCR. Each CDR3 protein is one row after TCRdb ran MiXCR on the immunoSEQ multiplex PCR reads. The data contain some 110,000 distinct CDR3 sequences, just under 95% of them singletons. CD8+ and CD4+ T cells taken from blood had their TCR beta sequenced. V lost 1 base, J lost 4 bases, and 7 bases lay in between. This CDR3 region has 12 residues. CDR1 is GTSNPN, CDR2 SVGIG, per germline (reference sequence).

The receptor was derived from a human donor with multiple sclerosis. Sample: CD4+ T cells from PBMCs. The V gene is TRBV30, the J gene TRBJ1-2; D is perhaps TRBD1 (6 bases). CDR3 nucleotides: TGTGCCTGGAGTGGGACAGCCTATGGCTACACCTTC. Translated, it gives CAWSGTAYGYTF.